This TCR beta chain was retrieved from a study of T cells in Graves' hyperthyroidism and ophthalmopathy. Findings and limits, study-wide: Most clonotypes expanded in thyroid above 0.001 were likewise present in blood.

Absent ophthalmopathy progression within 18 months defined stable Graves' hyperthyroidism. Disease duration under 2 months; hyperthyroidism patients were aged 18 to 65. Diagnosis relied on clinical symptoms, serum thyroxine and TRAb, thyroid ultrasound and orbital computed tomography. RNA transcripts gave rise to amplified TCR beta CDR3 regions. TCR CDR3 underwent first-round RT-PCR with the HTBI primer set. One entry per CDR3 protein, called by TCRdb with MiXCR from the multiplex PCR reads. The data hold around 290,000 distinct CDR3 sequences, with roughly an eighth observed a single time. In its sample, this clonotype was seen many times. Its antigen is unknown. Germline V gene sequence: CDR1 LNHDA, CDR2 SQIVND (reference sequence). V was pared by 5 bases and J by 6 bases, with 10 bases between. The CDR3 has 12 residues.

Sequences were obtained from blood. The sequence was collected from a woman between 40 and 50 years old with Graves' hyperthyroidism. The chain is built from TRBV19 and TRBJ1-2; D is possibly TRBD1 (5 bases). The CDR3 is CASSHSGHGYTF. The DNA of the CDR3 is TGTGCCAGTAGTCACTCAGGGCATGGCTACACCTTC.